This T cell receptor beta chain was sequenced for a study of post-analysis software for immune sequencing data (dated by TCRdb to the mid-2010s). General notes on the study: Relapsing-remitting, secondary progressive and progressive-relapsing multiple sclerosis were recorded as disease courses, and subtype annotation was lacking for some patients. A subset of samples was prepared in parallel using single-end sample barcoding, then pooled and co-amplified after Illumina adapter ligation. The patient repertoires were compared against approximately ten previously published healthy control repertoires obtained from donors aged 6 to 25 years. Results and caveats for the whole study, not just this receptor: Strong co-clustering of samples prepared in the same batch was shown by direct clustering with F measure, prompting a batch-effect correction. The control group was slightly older than the multiple sclerosis patient group. Significantly lower normalized Chao1 diversity was found in multiple sclerosis patients than in controls, suggesting substantial peripheral T-cell clonal expansion. A handful of TRBV segments, including TRBV5-6, TRBV5-1 and TRBV20-1, were significantly more frequent in patients than controls.

Library creation used PCR. Sequencer: Illumina HiSeq 2500. Unique molecular identifiers were incorporated into TCR beta cDNA libraries to reduce PCR and sequencing biases. Some 500,000 cDNA molecules were obtained per 1 to 10 million input T cells, so each molecule approximated one T cell. The patient libraries were prepared and sequenced with the same protocol used for the earlier healthy control dataset. Within a given batch, samples were prepared together, multiplexed and sequenced on the same HiSeq lane. The study's own analysis went as follows. MIGEC was used to process the raw barcoded reads, and molecular identifier groups with only a single read were discarded before consensus assembly and CDR3 extraction. Clonotype tables were post-analysed with VDJtools, and diversity was normalized by down-sampling all datasets to the smallest sample size. To correct batch-related cross-sample contamination, repertoire overlap clustering matched CDR3 amino acid sequences but not nucleotide sequences. In TCRdb, the public reads were trimmed at Q25 with fastp and aligned with MiXCR, with productive beta chains retained. Rows merge per CDR3 protein into single entries with the most common DNA and genes. TCRdb's processing, not the study's, gives the V and J calls here. Here the sample has hundreds of thousands of distinct CDR3 sequences; approximately 59% occur a single time. Approximately 10% of the sample comes from the top ten.

On this clonotype: It lacks a known antigen. Base qualities are missing; no much larger clone stands one base away.

Including cysteine and phenylalanine, the CDR3 has 15 amino acids. Just the 45-base CDR3 DNA is kept, in frame starting at base 1. CDR1 and CDR2, per the germline V gene (reference sequence), are SEHNR and FQNEAQ. Cut back by 4 bases and 5 bases, the V and J ends lie 17 bases apart. To demonstrate the VDJtools post-analysis software, the study profiled TCR beta repertoires from the peripheral blood of about 13 young patients with multiple sclerosis. The patients with multiple sclerosis were children and adolescents between roughly 6 and 15 years of age. Sequencing was performed on blood. This clonotype originated in a girl aged 2-10 years with multiple sclerosis. Recombination linked TRBV7-9 to TRBJ2-5; TRBD2 is a weak D gene call, 5 bases matching. CDR3 sequence: CASSSSPGRDETQYF. The nucleotides are TGTGCCAGCAGCTCTTCCCCGGGAAGAGATGAGACCCAGTACTTC.